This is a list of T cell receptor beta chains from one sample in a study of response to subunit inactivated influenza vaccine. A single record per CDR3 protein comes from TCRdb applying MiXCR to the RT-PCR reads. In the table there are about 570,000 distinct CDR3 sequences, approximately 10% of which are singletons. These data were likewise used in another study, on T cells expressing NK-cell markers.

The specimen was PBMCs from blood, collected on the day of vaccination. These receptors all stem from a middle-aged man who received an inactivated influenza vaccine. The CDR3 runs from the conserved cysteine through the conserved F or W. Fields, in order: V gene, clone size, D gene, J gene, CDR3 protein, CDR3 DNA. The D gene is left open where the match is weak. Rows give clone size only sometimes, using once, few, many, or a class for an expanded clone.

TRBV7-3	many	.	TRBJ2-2	CASSFRPVGPNTGELFF	TGTGCCAGCAGCTTCAGACCGGTCGGCCCGAACACCGGGGAGCTGTTTTTT
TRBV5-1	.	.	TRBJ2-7	CASSPWQPGSYEQYF	TGCGCCAGCAGCCCATGGCAGCCGGGATCCTACGAGCAGTACTTC
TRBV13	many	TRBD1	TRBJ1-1	CASSFRGLGTEAFF	TGTGCCAGCAGCTTCAGGGGGCTGGGCACTGAAGCTTTCTTT
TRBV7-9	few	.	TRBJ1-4	CASSLLDEKLFF	TGTGCCAGCAGCTTATTAGATGAAAAACTGTTTTTT
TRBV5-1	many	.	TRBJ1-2	CASSLDPGATPGYTF	TGCGCCAGCAGCTTGGATCCGGGGGCCACTCCCGGCTACACCTTC
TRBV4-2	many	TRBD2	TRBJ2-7	CASSRERGLYEQYF	TGTGCCAGCAGCCGCGAGCGGGGGTTATACGAGCAGTACTTC
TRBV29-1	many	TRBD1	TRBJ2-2	CSAGQASGELFF	TGCAGCGCCGGACAGGCCTCCGGGGAGCTGTTTTTT
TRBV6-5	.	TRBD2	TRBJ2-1	CASSYGGGLSEQFF	TGTGCCAGCAGTTACGGCGGGGGGTTAAGTGAGCAGTTCTTC
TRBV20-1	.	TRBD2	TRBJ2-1	CRASGRGGEQFF	TGCAGGGCTAGCGGGAGGGGTGGTGAGCAGTTCTTC
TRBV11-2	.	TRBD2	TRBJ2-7	CASSYAHLAGASEQYF	TGTGCCAGCAGCTACGCCCACCTAGCGGGAGCGTCTGAGCAGTACTTC
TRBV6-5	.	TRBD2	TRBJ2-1	CASSYLPSGGPYNEQFF	TGTGCCAGCAGTTACCTCCCTAGCGGGGGCCCTTACAATGAGCAGTTCTTC
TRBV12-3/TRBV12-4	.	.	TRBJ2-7	CASSLGAGRTSEQYF	TGTGCCAGCAGTTTAGGAGCGGGCCGAACTAGCGAGCAGTACTTC
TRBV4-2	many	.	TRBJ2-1	CASSHVFSSYNEQFF	TGTGCCAGCAGCCACGTTTTCAGCTCCTACAATGAGCAGTTCTTC
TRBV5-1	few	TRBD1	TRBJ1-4	CASSPGTGEEKLFF	TGCGCCAGCAGCCCGGGGACAGGAGAAGAAAAACTGTTTTTT
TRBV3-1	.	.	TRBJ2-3	CASSQGSSGNTDTQYF	TGTGCCAGCAGCCAAGGTAGTAGCGGCAACACAGATACGCAGTATTTT
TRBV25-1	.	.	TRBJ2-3	CAPPGPCKIYTDTQYF	TGTGCCCCACCGGGCCCATGCAAGATCTACACAGATACGCAGTATTTT
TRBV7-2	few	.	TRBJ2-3	CASSHGVLKTDTQYF	TGTGCCAGCAGCCACGGGGTTTTAAAGACAGATACGCAGTATTTT
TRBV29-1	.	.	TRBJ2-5	CSVRGRLGETQYF	TGCAGCGTTCGGGGGCGATTGGGGGAGACCCAGTACTTC
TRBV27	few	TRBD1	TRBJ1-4	CASSLTRTGMSEKLFF	TGTGCCAGCAGTTTAACCAGGACAGGGATGAGTGAAAAACTGTTTTTT
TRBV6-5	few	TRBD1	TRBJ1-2	CASSYDARGGGQDYGYTF	TGTGCCAGCAGTTACGACGCCAGGGGGGGTGGACAGGACTATGGCTACACCTTC
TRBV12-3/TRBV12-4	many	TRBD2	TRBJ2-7	CASSPSGKSYEQYF	TGTGCCAGCAGTCCTAGCGGGAAGTCCTACGAGCAGTACTTC
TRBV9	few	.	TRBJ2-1	CASSVALGRSYNEQFF	TGTGCCAGCAGCGTAGCCCTCGGACGGAGCTACAATGAGCAGTTCTTC
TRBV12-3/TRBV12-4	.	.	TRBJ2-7	CASSFNRTPYEQYF	TGTGCCAGCAGTTTTAACAGGACCCCCTACGAGCAGTACTTC
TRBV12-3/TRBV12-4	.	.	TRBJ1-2	CASGFTGTSRGYTF	TGTGCCAGCGGCTTCACAGGGACTTCTCGGGGCTACACCTTC
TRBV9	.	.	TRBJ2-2	CASSVRGSDGELFF	TGTGCCAGCAGCGTTAGGGGCAGCGACGGGGAGCTGTTTTTT
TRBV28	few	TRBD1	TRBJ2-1	CASSLEGQGAYNEQFF	TGTGCCAGCAGTTTAGAGGGACAGGGGGCCTACAATGAGCAGTTCTTC
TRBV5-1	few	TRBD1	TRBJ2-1	CASTDTGGSYNEQFF	TGCGCCAGCACAGATACAGGGGGCTCCTACAATGAGCAGTTCTTC
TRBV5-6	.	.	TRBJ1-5	CASSKSVQGEPQHF	TGTGCCAGCAGCAAATCGGTACAGGGTGAGCCCCAGCATTTT
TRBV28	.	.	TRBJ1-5	CASSSSGLEGNQPQHF	TGTGCCAGCAGTTCCTCGGGTTTGGAAGGCAATCAGCCCCAGCATTTT
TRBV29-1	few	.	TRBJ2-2	CSVQDTGELFF	TGCAGCGTACAGGACACCGGGGAGCTGTTTTTT
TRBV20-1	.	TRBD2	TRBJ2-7	CSARASGGTYEQYF	TGCAGTGCTAGAGCTAGCGGGGGAACCTACGAGCAGTACTTC